This is a list of T cell receptor beta chains from one sample in a study of PD-L1 blockade in urothelial cancer. The repertoire was sequenced with immunoSEQ multiplex PCR; TCRdb's copy has only in-frame clones and lacks some. The sample carries approximately 50,000 clones, roughly 84% recorded once. The starting material was PBMCs, obtained around atezolizumab (anti-PD-L1) treatment. The receptors stem from a man in his sixties with urothelial cancer. Both conserved end residues are part of each CDR3. The order of the fields is D gene, J gene, V gene, CDR3 length, clone size, CDR3 DNA, CDR3 protein. The D gene is left open where the match is weak. Some rows mark clone size as missing; the rest say once, few, many or name a class of expanded clone.

D gene: -; J gene: TRBJ2-1; V gene: TRBV11-2; CDR3 length: 16; clone size: once; CDR3 DNA: TGTGCCAGCAGCTTCACAGGGCCCAGCTCCTACAATGAGCAGTTCTTC; CDR3 protein: CASSFTGPSSYNEQFF
D gene: TRBD1; J gene: TRBJ1-5; V gene: TRBV5-1; CDR3 length: 15; clone size: -; CDR3 DNA: TGCGCCAGCAGCACGGGGGACAGTAGCAATCAGCCCCAGCATTTT; CDR3 protein: CASSTGDSSNQPQHF
D gene: TRBD1; J gene: TRBJ1-2; V gene: TRBV5-4; CDR3 length: 16; clone size: -; CDR3 DNA: TGTGCCAGCAGCTTGGAATTCGGGACAGTAGGCTATGGCTACACCTTC; CDR3 protein: CASSLEFGTVGYGYTF
D gene: TRBD1; J gene: TRBJ1-1; V gene: TRBV5-1; CDR3 length: 14; clone size: -; CDR3 DNA: TGCGCCAGCAGGCCGACAGGGGGCTCTTCTCAAGCTTTCTTT; CDR3 protein: CASRPTGGSSQAFF
D gene: TRBD1; J gene: TRBJ1-2; V gene: TRBV7-9; CDR3 length: 16; clone size: -; CDR3 DNA: TGTGCCAGCAGCTCGCAGCGGACAGGCGGGCGGTCTGGCTACACCTTC; CDR3 protein: CASSSQRTGGRSGYTF
D gene: -; J gene: TRBJ1-4; V gene: TRBV5-6; CDR3 length: 13; clone size: -; CDR3 DNA: TGTGCCAGCAGCTTGTTGACTGAAGAAAAACTGTTTTTT; CDR3 protein: CASSLLTEEKLFF
D gene: -; J gene: TRBJ2-2; V gene: TRBV2; CDR3 length: 14; clone size: -; CDR3 DNA: TGTGCCAGCAGACCCGGCGGCAACACCGGGGAGCTGTTTTTT; CDR3 protein: CASRPGGNTGELFF
D gene: TRBD2; J gene: TRBJ2-5; V gene: TRBV5-4; CDR3 length: 16; clone size: -; CDR3 DNA: TGTGCCAGCAGCCACTTTACTAGCGGGGGGGAAGAGACCCAGTACTTC; CDR3 protein: CASSHFTSGGEETQYF
D gene: -; J gene: TRBJ1-1; V gene: TRBV18; CDR3 length: 15; clone size: -; CDR3 DNA: TGTGCCAGCTCCCCAGTCACAGCACAAAACACTGAAGCTTTCTTT; CDR3 protein: CASSPVTAQNTEAFF
D gene: TRBD1; J gene: TRBJ1-6; V gene: TRBV27; CDR3 length: 17; clone size: -; CDR3 DNA: TGTGCCAGCAGTTTATCACCCGGACAGGGGGCCCGGAGTCCCCTCCACTTT; CDR3 protein: CASSLSPGQGARSPLHF
D gene: -; J gene: TRBJ1-1; V gene: TRBV5-1; CDR3 length: 14; clone size: -; CDR3 DNA: TGCGCCAGCAGCTTGGGAGCAGGGAACACTGAAGCTTTCTTT; CDR3 protein: CASSLGAGNTEAFF
D gene: -; J gene: TRBJ1-1; V gene: TRBV5-4; CDR3 length: 15; clone size: -; CDR3 DNA: TGTGCCAGCAGCTCACGAAGCGGGACGAACACTGAAGCTTTCTTT; CDR3 protein: CASSSRSGTNTEAFF
D gene: TRBD1; J gene: TRBJ1-5; V gene: TRBV25-1; CDR3 length: 18; clone size: -; CDR3 DNA: TGTGCCAGCAGTGTCCGCACTCCGGGACAGGGTAGTAACCAGCCCCAGCATTTT; CDR3 protein: CASSVRTPGQGSNQPQHF
D gene: TRBD2; J gene: TRBJ2-1; V gene: TRBV5-4; CDR3 length: 13; clone size: once; CDR3 DNA: TGTGCCAGCAGTCGGGACTACTCCAATGAGCAGTTCTTC; CDR3 protein: CASSRDYSNEQFF
D gene: -; J gene: TRBJ2-5; V gene: TRBV9; CDR3 length: 14; clone size: -; CDR3 DNA: TGTGCCAGCAGCGTAGCGCGGACAGAAGAGACCCAGTACTTC; CDR3 protein: CASSVARTEETQYF
D gene: -; J gene: TRBJ1-2; V gene: TRBV18; CDR3 length: 14; clone size: -; CDR3 DNA: TGTGCCAGCTCCAAGGGGCAGGGGAACTATGGCTACACCTTC; CDR3 protein: CASSKGQGNYGYTF
D gene: TRBD1; J gene: TRBJ2-7; V gene: TRBV7-9; CDR3 length: 15; clone size: -; CDR3 DNA: TGTGCCAGCAGCTCAGGACAGGGGAAAACTTACGAGCAGTACTTC; CDR3 protein: CASSSGQGKTYEQYF
D gene: -; J gene: TRBJ1-4; V gene: TRBV6-1; CDR3 length: 16; clone size: -; CDR3 DNA: TGTGCCAGCAGTGAAGCCTACCGACAGATTAATGAAAAACTGTTTTTT; CDR3 protein: CASSEAYRQINEKLFF
D gene: -; J gene: TRBJ1-1; V gene: TRBV6-5; CDR3 length: 14; clone size: -; CDR3 DNA: TGTGCCAGCAGTTACAACAGGCAGAACACTGAAGCTTTCTTT; CDR3 protein: CASSYNRQNTEAFF
D gene: TRBD2; J gene: TRBJ2-4; V gene: TRBV28; CDR3 length: 15; clone size: many; CDR3 DNA: TGTGCCAGCGGGCGACGGGGGGGCGCGAAAAACATTCAGTACTTC; CDR3 protein: CASGRRGGAKNIQYF
D gene: TRBD2; J gene: TRBJ2-1; V gene: TRBV10-3; CDR3 length: 18; clone size: -; CDR3 DNA: TGTGCCATCAGTGAGCGGGGACTAGCAACTTCACTTGGGAATGAGCAGTTCTTC; CDR3 protein: CAISERGLATSLGNEQFF
D gene: TRBD1; J gene: TRBJ1-2; V gene: TRBV6-5; CDR3 length: 14; clone size: -; CDR3 DNA: TGTGCCAGCAGTAAAGGACAGGGACCCTATGGCTACACCTTC; CDR3 protein: CASSKGQGPYGYTF
D gene: -; J gene: TRBJ2-7; V gene: TRBV29-1; CDR3 length: 15; clone size: -; CDR3 DNA: TGCAGCGTTGAAGGTCAGGGGCGACGAACCTACGAGCAGTACTTC; CDR3 protein: CSVEGQGRRTYEQYF
D gene: TRBD1; J gene: TRBJ2-2; V gene: TRBV18; CDR3 length: 16; clone size: -; CDR3 DNA: TGTGCCAGCTCACCCCGGGACAGGGTTCCAGAAGGGGAGCTGTTTTTT; CDR3 protein: CASSPRDRVPEGELFF
D gene: TRBD2; J gene: TRBJ2-5; V gene: TRBV14; CDR3 length: 16; clone size: -; CDR3 DNA: TGTGCCAGCAGCCAAGGACTAGCGCTTTTCCAAGAGACCCAGTACTTC; CDR3 protein: CASSQGLALFQETQYF
D gene: -; J gene: TRBJ1-1; V gene: TRBV7-9; CDR3 length: 11; clone size: -; CDR3 DNA: TGTGCCAGCAGCTTCTCGACTGAAGCTTTCTTT; CDR3 protein: CASSFSTEAFF